This T cell receptor beta chain was sequenced in a study of long-term antiretroviral therapy in people with HIV. Study-wide results and caveats: ART-treated samples gained diversity yet remained below transplant donor controls.

A v3.0 immunoSEQ assay was performed at survey level. Profiled with immunoSEQ multiplex PCR; TCRdb holds only in-frame clones, not every one. The sample has some 36,000 clones; about 85% are singletons. With 0 bases clipped from V and 4 bases from J, the junction kept 3 bases outside the gene matches. Germline CDR1 is SGDLS and CDR2 is YYNGEE. The CDR3 covers 14 residues. Notes on this clone: Its matching antigen is unknown.

The clonotype originates from a woman aged 30 to 39 with HIV. The genes are TRBV9 and TRBJ2-5; 7 bases map to TRBD2. Source: unsorted PBMCs, taken around 2.7 years before starting antiretroviral therapy. The DNA of the CDR3 is TGTGCCAGCAGCGTAGGCGGGAGAGGAGAGACCCAGTACTTC. It specifies CASSVGGRGETQYF.